The clone carrying this T cell receptor (beta chain) occurred many times. What it binds is unknown. Previously, flow cytometry had revealed CD8+CD57+ cell expansion in the patients chosen for sequencing. The CDR3 is 16 amino acids. Germline lookup yields CDR1 ENHRY and CDR2 SYGVKD. Trimming took off 2 bases at V and 3 bases at J, with 16 bases between the two ends. According to the study, genomic DNA was the template for TCR beta VDJ and CDR3 profiling. TCRdb itself ran the reads through MiXCR, one entry per CDR3 protein. Among about 220,000 distinct CDR3 sequences, approximately 45% were seen once, and the ten largest hold 7% to 9.5%. The data derive from a study of CD8+CD57+ T cells in acquired aplastic anemia. Study details: Sorting CD4+ and CD8+ cells gave DNA averaging 3.2 ug. Study results and caveats: Common to patients and controls were roughly 30 CD8+ CDR3 sequences.

The specimen sequenced was sorted CD4+, CD8+, or CD8+CD57+ T cells (not recorded which) from PBMCs. The chain uses TRBV10-3 and TRBJ1-2; possible D gene TRBD1, 6 bases. The TCR sequence derives from a human donor with aplastic anemia. CDR3 nucleotides: TGTGCCATCAGTGAGCTGAACAAGAGGACAGACTATGGCTACACCTTC. Protein sequence: CAISELNKRTDYGYTF.